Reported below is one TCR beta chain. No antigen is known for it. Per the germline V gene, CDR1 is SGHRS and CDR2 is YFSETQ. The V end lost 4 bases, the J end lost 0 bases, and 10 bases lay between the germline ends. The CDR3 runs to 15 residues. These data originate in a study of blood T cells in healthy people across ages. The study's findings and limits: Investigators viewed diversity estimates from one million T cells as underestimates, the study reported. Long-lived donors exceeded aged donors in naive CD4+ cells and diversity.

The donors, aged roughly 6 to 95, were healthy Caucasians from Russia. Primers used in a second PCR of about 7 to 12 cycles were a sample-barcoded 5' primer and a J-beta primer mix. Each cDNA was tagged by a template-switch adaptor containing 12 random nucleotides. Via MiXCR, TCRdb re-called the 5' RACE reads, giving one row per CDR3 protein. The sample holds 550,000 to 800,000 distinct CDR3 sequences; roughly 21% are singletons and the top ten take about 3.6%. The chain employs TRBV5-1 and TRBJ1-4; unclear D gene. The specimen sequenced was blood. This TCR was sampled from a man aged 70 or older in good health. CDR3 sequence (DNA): TGCGCCAGCAGCCGGTACATCCCAACTAATGAAAAACTGTTTTTT. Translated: CASSRYIPTNEKLFF.